These 26 T cell receptor beta chains were sequenced from one sample in a study of blood T cell repertoires in COVID-19. Assay used: immunoSEQ multiplex PCR; TCRdb lists only in-frame clones, some missing. This sample has about 360,000 clones, with more than 65% found just once. The sequenced material came from peripheral blood. The receptors stem from a human donor with acute or convalescent COVID-19. The donor label of this sample is uncertain.

This sequence joins TRBV14 and TRBJ1-1; no definite D call. CDR1 and CDR2 from the germline V gene are SGHDN and FVKESK. The CDR3 contains 13 residues. V shed 4 bases and J shed 1 base, with 7 bases lying between them. The CDR3 coding sequence is TGTGCCAGCAGCCTTCACAGGAACACTGAAGCTTTCTTT. Translation gives CASSLHRNTEAFF.

J is TRBJ1-1 and V is TRBV11-3; D is ambiguous. Trimming stripped 5 bases from V and 2 bases from J, with 9 bases between. There are 13 residues in the CDR3. Germline loops: CDR1 SGHNT, CDR2 YENEEA. In nucleotides, the CDR3 is TGTGCCAGCAGCCTAACTCACAACACTGAAGCTTTCTTT. Protein product: CASSLTHNTEAFF. The variable domain in full, with the rest retrieved from reference TRBV11-3 and TRBJ1-1, is EAGVVQSPRYKIIEKKQPVAFWCNPISGHNTLYWYLQNLGQGPELLIRYENEEAVDDSQLPKDRFSAERLKGVDSTLKIQPAELGDSAVYLCASSLTHNTEAFFGQGTRLTVV.

This rearrangement joins TRBV15 to TRBJ1-1, with D possibly being TRBD1 (5 bases). With 7 bases removed from V and 2 bases from J, the gap between germline ends came to 14 bases. The CDR3 contains 14 residues. CDR1 LNHNV and CDR2 YYDKDF come from the germline V gene (reference sequence). For the CDR3, the DNA is TGTGCCACCACTCCTGTGGGGACTAACACTGAAGCTTTCTTT. Translation gives CATTPVGTNTEAFF.

The chain links TRBV29-1 to TRBJ1-5; 7 bases line up with TRBD1. CDR3 size: 13 residues. CDR1 is SQVTM, CDR2 ANQGSEA, per germline. Trimming at V came to 5 bases and at J to 4 bases, leaving 5 bases not matched to a gene. CDR3 residues: CSVCLTGNQPQHF. The DNA of the CDR3 is TGCAGCGTTTGCCTGACAGGGAATCAGCCCCAGCATTTT.

The genes are TRBV19 and TRBJ2-1, with D tentatively TRBD2 (6 bases). Germline CDR1 and CDR2: LNHDA and SQIVND (reference sequence). The CDR3 loop spans 13 amino acids. V lost 3 bases, J lost 8 bases, and 11 bases lay in between. The chain's CDR3 is CASSMQGGDEQFF. DNA for the CDR3: TGTGCCAGTAGTATGCAGGGAGGCGATGAGCAGTTCTTC.

The rearrangement uses TRBV15 and TRBJ1-2; TRBD1 aligns across 10 bases. From germline, CDR1 is LNHNV and CDR2 YYDKDF (reference sequence). The CDR3 is made up of 13 amino acids. Trimming cost V 9 bases and J 6 bases; bases outside gene matches: 7. CDR3 residues: CATERDRGHGYTF. For the CDR3, the DNA is TGTGCCACGGAACGGGACAGGGGACATGGCTACACCTTC.

The rearrangement links TRBV7-9 to TRBJ2-1; tentative D call: TRBD1 (6 bases). Germline V gene sequence: CDR1 SEHNR, CDR2 FQNEAQ (reference sequence). The CDR3 has 18 residues. The ends were cut back, 4 bases at V and 3 bases at J, with 22 bases in the middle. CDR3 in amino acids: CASSSPRGMANRYNEQFF. The CDR3 bases are TGTGCCAGCAGCTCCCCTAGGGGGATGGCGAACCGCTACAATGAGCAGTTCTTC. The whole variable domain, remainder taken from reference TRBV7-9 and TRBJ2-1, is DTGVSQNPRHKITKRGQNVTFRCDPISEHNRLYWYRQTLGQGPEFLTYFQNEAQLEKSRLLSDRFSAERPKGSFSTLEIQRTEQGDSAMYLCASSSPRGMANRYNEQFFGPGTRLTVL.

The chain uses TRBV14 and TRBJ2-1; 12 nucleotides agree with TRBD2. The CDR3 is made up of 17 amino acids. Germline lookup yields CDR1 SGHDN and CDR2 FVKESK. V trimming: 2 bases; J trimming: 6 bases; junction bases outside the gene matches: 8. Here the CDR3 reads CASSQNLLAGGRNEQFF. The CDR3, as DNA: TGTGCCAGCAGCCAAAACCTACTAGCGGGAGGCCGCAATGAGCAGTTCTTC.

The CDR3 reads CASQYINQPQHF. For the CDR3, the DNA is TGTGCCAGCCAGTACATCAATCAGCCCCAGCATTTT. This sequence joins TRBV19 and TRBJ1-5; D gene unclear. Germline lookup yields CDR1 LNHDA and CDR2 SQIVND (reference sequence). V was cut by 9 bases and J by 3 bases, with 9 bases left in between. This CDR3 region has 12 residues. Variable domain in full (rest from reference TRBV19 and TRBJ1-5): DGGITQSPKYLFRKEGQNVTLSCEQNLNHDAMYWYRQDPGQGLRLIYYSQIVNDFQKGDIAEGYSVSREKKESFPLTVTSAQKNPTAFYLCASQYINQPQHFGDGTRLSIL.

This clone was recorded only once. V gene TRBV5-1 combines with J gene TRBJ1-3; D perhaps matches TRBD1 (6 bases). V was cut by 1 base and J by 3 bases, with 11 bases left in between. Germline CDR1 and CDR2: SGHRS and YFSETQ. The CDR3 runs to 15 residues. CDR3 amino acids: CASSLSFRGGNTIYF. Here the CDR3 DNA reads TGCGCCAGCAGCTTGTCATTCAGGGGTGGAAACACCATATATTTT.

This sequence joins TRBV27 and TRBJ2-5, with TRBD2 as a possible D gene (5 bases). With 5 bases removed from V and 2 bases from J, the gap between germline ends came to 9 bases. This CDR3 comprises 13 residues. Germline CDR1 MNHEY, CDR2 SMNVEV (reference sequence). The CDR3 sequence is CASSPERQETQYF. CDR3 DNA sequence: TGTGCCAGCAGTCCGGAGCGGCAAGAGACCCAGTACTTC.

This chain's CDR3 is CASSSGRTGMIDEQFF. CDR3 nucleotides: TGTGCCAGCAGCTCCGGTAGGACAGGGATGATCGATGAGCAGTTCTTC. This chain connects TRBV7-9 to TRBJ2-1; 8 bases fit TRBD1. Per germline, CDR1 SEHNR and CDR2 FQNEAQ (reference sequence). The V gene end was trimmed by 4 bases and the J gene end by 8 bases; junction bases not matched to a gene: 13. The CDR3 is 16 amino acids.

V gene TRBV19 combines with J gene TRBJ1-3; no reliable D call. The germline CDR1 and CDR2 sequences are LNHDA and SQIVND (reference sequence). The CDR3 is 15 residues long. With 9 bases removed from V and 5 bases from J, the gap between germline ends came to 20 bases. CDR3 in amino acids: CASKETRENRNTIYF. DNA of the CDR3: TGTGCCAGCAAGGAAACTAGGGAAAATCGAAACACCATATATTTT.

The chain couples TRBV19 to TRBJ1-5; D gene uncertain. Between the trimmed V and J ends, which lost 4 bases and 1 base, there was a span of 11 bases. Per germline, CDR1 LNHDA and CDR2 SQIVND (reference sequence). The CDR3 spans 15 residues. CDR3 in amino acids: CASSKVRESNQPQHF. CDR3 in DNA: TGTGCCAGTAGTAAGGTTCGGGAGAGCAATCAGCCCCAGCATTTT.

The sample holds one count of this clone. This chain joins TRBV6-5 and TRBJ2-2; 9 bases line up with TRBD1. The germline gives CDR1 MNHEY, CDR2 SVGAGI. The CDR3 loop spans 15 amino acids. V lost 6 bases, J lost 1 base, and 3 bases stayed unmatched. DNA of the CDR3: TGTGCCAGCAGGATGGACAGGGGGAACACCGGGGAGCTGTTTTTT. It codes for CASRMDRGNTGELFF.

V usage is TRBV6-6 and J usage is TRBJ2-3; 7 bases align to TRBD1. The CDR3 is 15 residues long. The germline V gene has CDR1 MNHNY and CDR2 SVGAGI (reference sequence). With V trimmed by 5 bases and J by 0 bases, 5 bases remained unmatched. Here the CDR3 reads CASSATGASTDTQYF. The CDR3 DNA follows: TGTGCCAGCAGTGCAACAGGGGCTAGCACAGATACGCAGTATTTT.

This clone was counted a single time. The V and J genes are TRBV4-1 and TRBJ1-5; D is possibly TRBD1 (5 bases). The CDR3 is 15 amino acids. The V end was cut by 1 base, the J end by 0 bases, with 7 bases between. Germline V gene lookup returns CDR1 MGHRA and CDR2 YSYEKL. CDR3 DNA: TGCGCCAGCAGCCAAGTCGACAGTAGCAATCAGCCCCAGCATTTT. Its protein is CASSQVDSSNQPQHF.

This clone appeared many times. V is TRBV27 and J is TRBJ2-5; 14 nucleotides agree with TRBD2. The length of the CDR3 is 14 residues. Germline CDR1 MNHEY, CDR2 SMNVEV (reference sequence). Trimming at V came to 6 bases and at J to 10 bases, leaving 7 bases not matched to a gene. The CDR3 nucleotides are TGTGCCAGCAGGCGACTAGCGGGAGGGCAGGACCAGTACTTC. As protein: CASRRLAGGQDQYF.

CDR3 coding DNA: TGTGCCAGCAGCCCAAACACTAGCGGGGTCTACAATGAGCAGTTCTTC. It yields the protein CASSPNTSGVYNEQFF. J is TRBJ2-1 and V is TRBV21-1; no DNA check was done on the table's D call, TRBD2. TRBV21-1 is a pseudogene. This CDR3 region has 16 residues.

J is TRBJ2-3 and V is TRBV11-2, with a weak D call TRBD2 (7 bases). The CDR3 covers 16 residues. Trimming took 4 bases from V and 1 from J, leaving 15 bases between them. The germline V gene encodes CDR1 SGHAT and CDR2 FQNNGV. The CDR3 sequence is CASSWGGGSGTDTQYF. In nucleotides, the CDR3 is TGTGCCAGCAGCTGGGGGGGCGGGAGCGGCACAGATACGCAGTATTTT. Full variable domain (outside the CDR3, taken from reference TRBV11-2 and TRBJ2-3): EAGVAQSPRYKIIEKRQSVAFWCNPISGHATLYWYQQILGQGPKLLIQFQNNGVVDDSQLPKDRFSAERLKGVDSTLKIQPAKLEDSAVYLCASSWGGGSGTDTQYFGPGTRLTVL.

This clone has a handful of counts. The chain uses TRBV10-1 and TRBJ2-3; 7 positions agree with TRBD2. Trimming at V came to 6 bases and at J to 6 bases, leaving 9 bases not matched to a gene. Per the germline V gene, CDR1 is WNHNN and CDR2 is SYGVQD (reference sequence). CDR3 length: 14 amino acids. CDR3 loop: CASRGNGLVDTQYF. CDR3 bases: TGCGCCAGCAGAGGGAACGGACTAGTTGATACGCAGTATTTT.

The chain couples TRBV27 to TRBJ2-7, with 9 bases fitting TRBD1. The CDR3 has 15 amino acids. The V gene end was trimmed by 5 bases and the J gene end by 5 bases; junction bases not matched to a gene: 10. The germline CDR1 and CDR2 sequences are MNHEY and SMNVEV (reference sequence). The CDR3 reads CASSPWGQGFHEQYF. For the CDR3, the DNA is TGTGCCAGCAGTCCATGGGGACAGGGATTCCACGAGCAGTACTTC.

J is TRBJ1-2 and V is TRBV30; D is undetermined. This CDR3 is 12 amino acids long. From germline, CDR1 is GTSNPN and CDR2 SVGIG (reference sequence). V lost 3 bases, J lost 8 bases, and 13 bases lay in between. This CDR3 is CAWRPSQSGYTF. The CDR3 nucleotides read TGTGCCTGGAGACCCTCCCAGTCCGGCTACACCTTC.

The CDR3 region is CASSYRQSNQPQHF. DNA for the CDR3: TGTGCCAGCAGTTACCGACAGTCAAATCAGCCCCAGCATTTT. The V and J genes are TRBV6-5 and TRBJ1-5, with D tentatively TRBD1 (5 bases). The ends were cut back, 2 bases at V and 4 bases at J, with 9 bases in the middle. Per germline, CDR1 MNHEY and CDR2 SVGAGI. This CDR3 spans 14 amino acids.

The chain carries TRBV25-1 and TRBJ2-5, with TRBD1 as a possible D gene (6 bases). Trimming took off 4 bases at V and 3 bases at J, with 6 bases between the two ends. CDR1 MGHDK and CDR2 SYGVNS come from the germline V gene. CDR3 size: 12 residues. CDR3 amino acids: CASSGTEETQYF. The CDR3 region has the DNA TGTGCCAGCAGTGGGACAGAAGAGACCCAGTACTTC.

This clone has only one observation. This chain joins TRBV30 and TRBJ2-2, with 8 bases that match TRBD1. This CDR3 spans 16 amino acids. Germline lookup yields CDR1 GTSNPN and CDR2 SVGIG (reference sequence). J gave up 4 bases and V 3 bases, and 10 bases lay outside the gene matches. The CDR3 coding sequence is TGTGCCTGGAGCCGGGCGGGCAGGGGGCTCACCGGGGAGCTGTTTTTT. This translates into CAWSRAGRGLTGELFF.